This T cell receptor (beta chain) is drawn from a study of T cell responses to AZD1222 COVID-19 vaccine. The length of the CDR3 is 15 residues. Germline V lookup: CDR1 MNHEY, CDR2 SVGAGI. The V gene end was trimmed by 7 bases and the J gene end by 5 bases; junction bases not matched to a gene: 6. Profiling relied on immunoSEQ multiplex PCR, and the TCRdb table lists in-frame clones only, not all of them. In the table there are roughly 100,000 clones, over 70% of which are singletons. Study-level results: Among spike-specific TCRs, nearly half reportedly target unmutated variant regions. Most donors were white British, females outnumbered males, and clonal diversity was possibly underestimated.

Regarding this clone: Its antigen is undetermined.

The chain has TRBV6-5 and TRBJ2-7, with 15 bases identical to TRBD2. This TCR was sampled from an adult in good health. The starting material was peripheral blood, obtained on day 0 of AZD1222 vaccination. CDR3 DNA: TGTGCCAGCAATGGACTAGCGGGAGGGCCCAACGAGCAGTACTTC. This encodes CASNGLAGGPNEQYF.